The 10 T cell receptor beta chains in this list originate from one sample, sequenced in a study of T cells in Graves' hyperthyroidism and ophthalmopathy. What was amplified from RNA transcripts were TCR beta CDR3 regions. In the first-round RT-PCR of the TCR CDR3, the HTBI primer set was used. TCRdb called the multiplex PCR reads again in MiXCR, with one record for every CDR3 protein. The sample includes about 530,000 distinct CDR3 sequences, roughly 15% of them seen just once. The sample consisted of blood. The receptor set was obtained from a woman younger than 30 with Graves' ophthalmopathy.

This clonotype was observed a few times. A much larger clone lies a single base off, so this may be a read error. J is TRBJ2-7 and V is TRBV20-1; TRBD1 agrees at 7 bases. The CDR3 spans 13 residues. The germline CDR1 and CDR2 sequences are DFQATT and SNEGSKA (reference sequence). The CDR3 loop reads CSALGQVSYVQYF. CDR3 coding DNA: TGCAGTGCCTTAGGACAGGTTTCCTACGTGCAGTACTTC.

This clonotype was observed a handful of times. The chain combines TRBV6-1 with TRBJ2-1; 7 nucleotides align to TRBD2. Germline V gives CDR1 MNHNS, CDR2 SASEGT. After removal of 5 bases from V and 8 bases from J, the junction contained 9 bases not matched to a gene. The CDR3 runs to 14 residues. CDR3 coding DNA: TGTGCCAGCAGTCACCGTTCCGGACTAGATGAGCAGTTCTTC. Protein sequence: CASSHRSGLDEQFF.

The DNA for the CDR3 is TGTGCCAGCAGTCGGACTAGCGGAAACACAGATACGCAGTATTTT. Protein: CASSRTSGNTDTQYF. The chain has TRBV6-2 or TRBV6-3 and TRBJ2-3; 10 nucleotides match TRBD2. After removal of 5 bases from V and 2 bases from J, the junction contained 4 bases not matched to a gene. Germline V lookup: CDR1 MNHEY, CDR2 SVGEGT. This CDR3 contains 15 residues.

The chain is built from TRBV7-2 and TRBJ2-1; D is unresolved. There are 16 residues in the CDR3. Between the trimmed V and J ends, which lost 3 bases and 2 bases, there was a span of 14 bases. The germline CDR1 and CDR2 sequences are SGHTA and FQGNSA. The chain's CDR3 is CASSFQARRTYNEQFF. The CDR3 nucleotides read TGTGCCAGCAGCTTTCAAGCGAGGCGGACCTACAATGAGCAGTTCTTC.

V is TRBV12-3 or TRBV12-4 and J is TRBJ2-2, with TRBD1 matching 7 bases. The CDR3 has 15 residues. The ends lost 0 bases at V and 6 bases at J; junction bases unmatched: 4. Here the CDR3 DNA reads TGTGCCAGCAGTTTAGCAGGGGGCGAGGCCGGGGAGCTGTTTTTT. As protein: CASSLAGGEAGELFF.

This clonotype has ten or more counts. This chain uses TRBV11-2 with TRBJ1-6, with a possible D match to TRBD1 (6 bases). The length of the CDR3 is 17 residues. The V end lost 5 bases, the J end lost 9 bases, and 23 bases lay between the germline ends. CDR1 is SGHAT and CDR2 is FQNNGV in the germline V gene. The CDR3 here is CASSLGLGGARFSPLHF. The CDR3 DNA sequence: TGTGCCAGCAGCCTAGGTCTGGGGGGGGCGCGGTTTTCACCCCTCCACTTT.

This clonotype was seen repeatedly, ten times or more. V gene TRBV28 combines with J gene TRBJ2-1; 8 bases are a match to TRBD1. Germline CDR1 and CDR2: MDHEN and SYDVKM. Trimming removed 6 bases from V and 9 bases from J; junction bases left unmatched: 22. The CDR3 loop spans 18 amino acids. For the CDR3, the DNA is TGTGCCAGCAGACAAATGGGAGGACAGGGACGAGTGGCCGGTGAGCAGTTCTTC. Translation: CASRQMGGQGRVAGEQFF.

The genes are TRBV6-4 and TRBJ2-7; D call uncertain. CDR1 and CDR2 (germline): MRHNA, SNTAGT. Trimming took 7 bases from V and 2 from J, leaving 33 bases between them. This CDR3 region has 20 residues. The CDR3 DNA reads TGTGCCAGCAAGTTCCACGAACCGCTTTATATCTTAAGGCTGGCCTACGAGCAGTACTTC. Translating it yields CASKFHEPLYILRLAYEQYF.

This sequence joins TRBV4-1 and TRBJ1-5; D is ambiguous. Per germline, CDR1 MGHRA and CDR2 YSYEKL. There are 15 residues in the CDR3. Trimming removed 1 base from V and 0 bases from J, with 7 bases in between. The CDR3 sequence: CASSQVARSNQPQHF. DNA for the CDR3: TGCGCCAGCAGCCAAGTGGCGCGTAGCAATCAGCCCCAGCATTTT.

This clonotype occurred many times. The chain joins TRBV7-2 to TRBJ1-2; no definite D call. Germline values: CDR1 SGHTA, CDR2 FQGNSA. Trimming took off 1 base at V and 2 bases at J, with 17 bases between the two ends. The length of the CDR3 is 17 residues. CDR3 coding DNA: TGTGCCAGCAGCTTAGAGATATTTGGGCTTACCAACTATGGCTACACCTTC. It codes for CASSLEIFGLTNYGYTF.